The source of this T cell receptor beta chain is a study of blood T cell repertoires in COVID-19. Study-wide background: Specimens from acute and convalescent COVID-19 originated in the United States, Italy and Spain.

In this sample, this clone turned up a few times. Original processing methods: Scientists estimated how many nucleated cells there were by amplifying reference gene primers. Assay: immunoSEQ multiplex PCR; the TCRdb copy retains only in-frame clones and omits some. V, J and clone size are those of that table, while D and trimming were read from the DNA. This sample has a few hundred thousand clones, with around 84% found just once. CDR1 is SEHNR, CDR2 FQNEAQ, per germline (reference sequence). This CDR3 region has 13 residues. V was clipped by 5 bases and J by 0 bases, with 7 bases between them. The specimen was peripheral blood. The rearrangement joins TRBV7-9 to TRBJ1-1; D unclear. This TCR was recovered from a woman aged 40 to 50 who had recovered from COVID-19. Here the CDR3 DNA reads TGTGCCAGCAGCGAGGCCGTGAACACTGAAGCTTTCTTT. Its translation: CASSEAVNTEAFF.